The 20 T cell receptor beta chains given below trace back to one sample, sequenced in a study of blood T cell repertoires in COVID-19. Assay used: immunoSEQ multiplex PCR; TCRdb lists only in-frame clones, some missing. The sample consists of roughly 300,000 clones, about 90% of them appearing once. The sample taken for sequencing was PBMCs or T cells enriched from blood (not recorded which). Receptors originate from a woman aged 30 to 39 who had recovered from COVID-19.

This clone appeared once. The rearrangement uses TRBV7-9 and TRBJ2-1; possible D gene TRBD2, 5 bases. This CDR3 spans 13 amino acids. CDR1 and CDR2 (germline): SEHNR, FQNEAQ (reference sequence). V was pared by 0 bases and J by 7 bases, with 7 bases between. The CDR3, as DNA: TGTGCCAGCAGCTTAGCGTCGGGGAATGAGCAGTTCTTC. Its translation: CASSLASGNEQFF.

This sequence joins TRBV10-2 and TRBJ2-7, with D hard to call. This CDR3 contains 13 residues. V lost 3 bases and J lost 2, with 8 bases in between. Germline V gene sequence: CDR1 WSHSY, CDR2 SAAADI. The CDR3 here is CASSDSTPYEQYF. As DNA, the CDR3 is TGCGCCAGCAGTGACTCTACCCCCTACGAGCAGTACTTC.

J is TRBJ2-1 and V is TRBV2; TRBD2 agrees at 11 bases. The CDR3 has 15 residues. Germline V gene sequence: CDR1 SNHLY, CDR2 FYNNEI. V lost 2 bases and J lost 5; bases outside the gene matches: 2. The CDR3 coding sequence is TGTGCCAGCAGTGAAATAGCGGGGGGGGACAATGAGCAGTTCTTC. This sequence encodes CASSEIAGGDNEQFF. The entire variable domain, with the rest obtained from reference TRBV2 and TRBJ2-1, is as follows: EPEVTQTPSHQVTQMGQEVILRCVPISNHLYFYWYRQILGQKVEFLVSFYNNEISEKSEIFDDQFSVERPDGSNFTLKIRSTKLEDSAMYFCASSEIAGGDNEQFFGPGTRLTVL.

The chain is built from TRBV6-1 and TRBJ1-5; the D gene is possibly TRBD1 (6 bases). V shed 6 bases and J shed 0 bases, with 9 bases lying between them. This CDR3 is 14 amino acids long. Germline values: CDR1 MNHNS, CDR2 SASEGT. The CDR3 sequence: CASSGQSSNQPQHF. In DNA, the CDR3 is TGTGCCAGCAGCGGACAGAGTAGCAATCAGCCCCAGCATTTT.

This chain connects TRBV19 to TRBJ1-5; D gene ambiguous. V lost 4 bases and J lost 9, with 10 bases in between. Looked up from germline, CDR1 is LNHDA and CDR2 is SQIVND (reference sequence). The CDR3 contains 12 residues. The chain's CDR3 is CASSNFERPQHF. CDR3 coding DNA: TGTGCCAGTAGTAATTTCGAGCGGCCCCAGCATTTT.

The J gene is TRBJ2-3, the V gene TRBV2; no firm D call. Per germline, CDR1 SNHLY and CDR2 FYNNEI. The CDR3 contains 12 residues. Between the trimmed V and J ends, which lost 4 bases and 2 bases, there was a span of 4 bases. The CDR3 DNA follows: TGTGCCAGCAGTGCCAACACAGATACGCAGTATTTT. Residues: CASSANTDTQYF.

This clone occurred a few times. This chain uses TRBV14 with TRBJ1-2; D not resolved. Trimming left V 7 bases short and J 7 bases short, with 10 bases between. Germline CDR1 SGHDN, CDR2 FVKESK. The CDR3 has 11 residues. CDR3 in amino acids: CASTSAGGYTF. The CDR3 DNA follows: TGTGCCAGCACCTCGGCGGGTGGCTACACCTTC.

The rearrangement links TRBV19 to TRBJ1-1; D not resolved. CDR1 and CDR2 from the germline V gene are LNHDA and SQIVND (reference sequence). The CDR3 has 14 amino acids. V lost 3 bases and J 0 bases, leaving 8 bases between the germline ends. The CDR3 nucleotides are TGTGCCAGTAGTATGCCCCCTATGAACACTGAAGCTTTCTTT. Translated: CASSMPPMNTEAFF.

This chain uses TRBV5-1 with TRBJ1-4; tentatively, D is TRBD1 (5 bases). Trimming stripped 4 bases from V and 5 bases from J, with 12 bases between. There are 14 residues in the CDR3. The germline V gene has CDR1 SGHRS and CDR2 YFSETQ. Here the CDR3 reads CASSRRRGNEKLFF. CDR3 coding DNA: TGCGCCAGCAGCCGCCGCCGGGGGAATGAAAAACTGTTTTTT.

The genes are TRBV28 and TRBJ1-2; D is perhaps TRBD1 (5 bases). The CDR3 contains 15 residues. Germline lookup yields CDR1 MDHEN and CDR2 SYDVKM. Trimming cost V 4 bases and J 3 bases, with 15 bases left between them. The CDR3, as DNA: TGTGCCAGCAGTTCCCCACCCCGGGGGTACTATGGCTACACCTTC. It specifies CASSSPPRGYYGYTF.

This clone was recorded once. This chain uses TRBV18 with TRBJ1-5; D remains ambiguous. The CDR3 consists of 13 residues. Trimming shortened V by 3 bases and J by 5 bases, and 8 bases separated the two germline ends. From germline, CDR1 is KGHSH and CDR2 LQKENI. CDR3 amino acids: CASSPGLDQPQHF. CDR3 DNA sequence: TGTGCCAGCTCACCGGGCTTGGATCAGCCCCAGCATTTT.

The CDR3 sequence is CASWTGRGPQHF. The CDR3 DNA follows: TGTGCCAGCTGGACAGGGCGAGGGCCCCAGCATTTT. This chain links TRBV19 with TRBJ1-5; the match to TRBD1 covers 8 bases. Germline assignment: CDR1 LNHDA and CDR2 SQIVND (reference sequence). The CDR3 has 12 amino acids. The ends lost 9 bases at V and 9 bases at J; junction bases unmatched: 7.

V gene TRBV3-1 (or the pseudogene TRBV3-2) combines with J gene TRBJ1-1; a possible D gene is TRBD1 (5 bases). Germline V lookup: CDR1 LGHDT, CDR2 YNNKEL (reference sequence). This CDR3 spans 17 amino acids. V was pared by 4 bases and J by 1 base, with 19 bases between. The DNA of the CDR3 is TGTGCCAGCAGCCCTCCGATGGCGGGGCTGGGGAACACTGAAGCTTTCTTT. Protein: CASSPPMAGLGNTEAFF.

This clone was detected a few times. The gene calls are TRBV11-2 and TRBJ1-5; TRBD1 might be the D (5 bases). CDR1 SGHAT and CDR2 FQNNGV come from the germline V gene. V was pared by 5 bases and J by 4 bases, with 15 bases between. The CDR3 contains 15 residues. CDR3 coding DNA: TGTGCCAGCAGCCTGACAGTGGCGGCAAATCAGCCCCAGCATTTT. It codes for CASSLTVAANQPQHF.

The gene calls are TRBV12-3 or TRBV12-4 and TRBJ1-5, with D perhaps TRBD1 (5 bases). The CDR3 contains 13 residues. Trimming took off 7 bases at V and 2 bases at J, with 9 bases between the two ends. The CDR3, as DNA: TGTGCCAGCACTGGGGGGGGCAATCAGCCCCAGCATTTT. Its translation: CASTGGGNQPQHF.

The chain has TRBV7-6 and TRBJ1-4; no clear D gene. V was trimmed by 5 bases and J by 0 bases, leaving 13 bases between them. The CDR3 covers 16 residues. From germline, CDR1 is SGHVS and CDR2 FNYEAQ. The CDR3 reads CASSPGKIATNEKLFF. DNA for the CDR3: TGTGCCAGCAGCCCGGGGAAGATAGCAACTAATGAAAAACTGTTTTTT.

The rearrangement uses TRBV5-4 and TRBJ2-5, with 16 bases fitting TRBD2. The J segment lost 6 bases and the V segment lost 4 bases, leaving 6 bases of the junction unmatched. The CDR3 contains 16 residues. Per germline, CDR1 SGHNT and CDR2 YYREEE (reference sequence). The CDR3 sequence is CASSPGLAGGLKTQYF. CDR3 coding DNA: TGTGCCAGCAGCCCGGGACTAGCGGGGGGGCTTAAGACCCAGTACTTC.

The chain employs TRBV4-1 and TRBJ1-5; weak D call: TRBD1 (6 bases). Germline CDR1 MGHRA, CDR2 YSYEKL. The V gene lost 6 bases and the J gene lost 7 bases, with 13 bases spanning the gap. CDR3 length equals 13 residues. The CDR3 DNA follows: TGCGCCAGCAGTCAACAGGGATACCAGCCCCAGCATTTT. Translating it yields CASSQQGYQPQHF.

Notes on this clone: One end of the junction varies from germline; a read error may be responsible. The chain couples TRBV2 to TRBJ2-1; possibly TRBD2 for D (6 bases). CDR3 length equals 19 residues. Germline V gene sequence: CDR1 SNHLY, CDR2 FYNNEI. In DNA, the CDR3 is TGTGCCAGCAGCGAAGGTGCAGGGATAGGAGGAGGGCCACACAATGAGCAGTTCTTC. This sequence encodes CASSEGAGIGGGPHNEQFF.

V is TRBV5-8 and J is TRBJ1-4; D not certain. V was pared by 6 bases and J by 7 bases, with 16 bases between. This CDR3 is built from 14 residues. Germline V gives CDR1 SGHTS, CDR2 YDEGEE. The CDR3 region has the DNA TGTGCCAGCACCCCGGCCCTACCGGGTGAAAAACTGTTTTTT. As protein: CASTPALPGEKLFF.